These T cell receptor beta chains were read from a single sample in a study of control samples from healthy donors and cancer patients. The repertoire was sequenced with immunoSEQ multiplex PCR; TCRdb's copy has only in-frame clones and lacks some. This sample yields 150,000 or so clones, of which approximately 90% are seen a single time; 0.65% to 0.75% belongs to the top ten. Material: blood. These receptors all stem from a woman aged 30 to 39 in good health. Each CDR3 is given with its conserved first and last residue. The order of the fields is clone size, J gene, V gene, D gene, CDR3 protein, CDR3 DNA. D genes are given only for firm matches. Rows give clone size only sometimes, using once, few, many, or a class for an expanded clone.

abundance: NA
j_gene: TRBJ2-7
v_gene: TRBV30
d_gene: TRBD2
CDR3aa: CAWSARLAGGREQYF
CDR3nt: TGTGCCTGGAGTGCCAGACTAGCGGGAGGGCGGGAGCAGTACTTC

abundance: NA
j_gene: TRBJ2-7
v_gene: TRBV6-1
d_gene: NA
CDR3aa: CASSEASGGVYEQYF
CDR3nt: TGTGCCAGCAGTGAAGCCAGCGGAGGGGTATACGAGCAGTACTTC

abundance: once
j_gene: TRBJ1-2
v_gene: TRBV28
d_gene: NA
CDR3aa: CASSGYYGYTF
CDR3nt: TGTGCCAGCTCAGGGTACTATGGCTACACCTTC

abundance: NA
j_gene: TRBJ2-5
v_gene: TRBV10-3
d_gene: NA
CDR3aa: CAISVTRTETQYF
CDR3nt: TGTGCCATCAGTGTCACAAGGACGGAGACCCAGTACTTC

abundance: NA
j_gene: TRBJ2-7
v_gene: TRBV27
d_gene: NA
CDR3aa: CASSLTSLYEQYF
CDR3nt: TGTGCCAGCAGTTTAACTAGTCTCTACGAGCAGTACTTC

abundance: NA
j_gene: TRBJ1-5
v_gene: TRBV27
d_gene: NA
CDR3aa: CASSLISPGRGTQPQHF
CDR3nt: TGTGCCAGCAGTTTAATTAGCCCCGGGAGGGGGACTCAGCCCCAGCATTTT

abundance: NA
j_gene: TRBJ2-5
v_gene: TRBV12-5
d_gene: TRBD2
CDR3aa: CASGLWTSGREETQYF
CDR3nt: TGTGCTAGTGGTTTGTGGACTAGCGGACGGGAGGAGACCCAGTACTTC

abundance: once
j_gene: TRBJ2-2
v_gene: TRBV6-5
d_gene: NA
CDR3aa: CASSFGSIPGELFF
CDR3nt: TGTGCCAGCAGTTTTGGCAGTATCCCCGGGGAGCTGTTTTTT

abundance: NA
j_gene: TRBJ2-7
v_gene: TRBV27
d_gene: TRBD1
CDR3aa: CASGQTGPYEQYF
CDR3nt: TGTGCCAGCGGGCAGACAGGGCCCTACGAGCAGTACTTC

abundance: once
j_gene: TRBJ2-1
v_gene: TRBV14
d_gene: TRBD2
CDR3aa: CASSPLLADSYNEQFF
CDR3nt: TGTGCCAGCAGCCCACTACTAGCGGACTCCTACAATGAGCAGTTCTTC

abundance: once
j_gene: TRBJ2-2
v_gene: TRBV7-9
d_gene: NA
CDR3aa: CASSLAARGRQNTGELFF
CDR3nt: TGTGCCAGCAGCTTAGCCGCGCGAGGTCGGCAGAACACCGGGGAGCTGTTTTTT

abundance: NA
j_gene: TRBJ1-2
v_gene: TRBV6-6
d_gene: NA
CDR3aa: CASSYSGRGNYGYTF
CDR3nt: TGTGCCAGCAGTTACTCTGGCAGGGGTAACTATGGCTACACCTTC

abundance: NA
j_gene: TRBJ1-5
v_gene: TRBV2
d_gene: NA
CDR3aa: CASSENFYQPQHF
CDR3nt: TGTGCCAGCAGTGAGAACTTTTATCAGCCCCAGCATTTT

abundance: NA
j_gene: TRBJ2-7
v_gene: TRBV7-2
d_gene: TRBD2
CDR3aa: CASSFTSGQGYEQYF
CDR3nt: TGTGCCAGCAGCTTCACTAGCGGCCAAGGGTACGAGCAGTACTTC

abundance: NA
j_gene: TRBJ2-7
v_gene: TRBV4-1
d_gene: NA
CDR3aa: CASSQTQHPSYEQYF
CDR3nt: TGCGCCAGCAGCCAGACCCAACATCCCTCCTACGAGCAGTACTTC

abundance: NA
j_gene: TRBJ2-5
v_gene: TRBV15
d_gene: TRBD1
CDR3aa: CATSRDLDRVGTQYF
CDR3nt: TGTGCCACCAGCAGAGATCTCGACAGGGTCGGGACCCAGTACTTC

abundance: NA
j_gene: TRBJ2-3
v_gene: TRBV20-1
d_gene: NA
CDR3aa: CSATSTDTQYF
CDR3nt: TGCAGTGCTACGAGCACAGATACGCAGTATTTT

abundance: NA
j_gene: TRBJ1-3
v_gene: TRBV9
d_gene: NA
CDR3aa: CASSLGKAGGPGNTIYF
CDR3nt: TGTGCCAGCAGCCTAGGGAAGGCTGGGGGACCTGGAAACACCATATATTTT

abundance: NA
j_gene: TRBJ2-3
v_gene: TRBV7-3
d_gene: NA
CDR3aa: CASSIQRASDTQYF
CDR3nt: TGTGCCAGCAGCATCCAGAGGGCCTCAGATACGCAGTATTTT

abundance: NA
j_gene: TRBJ2-7
v_gene: TRBV19
d_gene: NA
CDR3aa: CASSADGSHEQYF
CDR3nt: TGTGCCAGTAGTGCGGACGGATCCCACGAGCAGTACTTC

abundance: NA
j_gene: TRBJ2-1
v_gene: TRBV2
d_gene: TRBD1
CDR3aa: CASSAQGQGRENEQFF
CDR3nt: TGTGCCAGCAGCGCCCAGGGACAGGGTCGAGAGAATGAGCAGTTCTTC

abundance: NA
j_gene: TRBJ2-2
v_gene: TRBV7-2
d_gene: NA
CDR3aa: CASSLPRASMSRVPGELFF
CDR3nt: TGTGCCAGCAGCCTACCTAGGGCGTCGATGTCCAGGGTCCCCGGGGAGCTGTTTTTT

abundance: NA
j_gene: TRBJ2-2
v_gene: TRBV5-1
d_gene: TRBD2
CDR3aa: CASSPDRAGVVTGELFF
CDR3nt: TGCGCCAGCAGCCCGGATCGAGCGGGAGTTGTCACCGGGGAGCTGTTTTTT

abundance: NA
j_gene: TRBJ2-7
v_gene: TRBV6-5
d_gene: TRBD1
CDR3aa: CASSYSRDRASYEQYF
CDR3nt: TGTGCCAGCAGTTACTCGAGGGACAGGGCCTCCTACGAGCAGTACTTC

abundance: few
j_gene: TRBJ2-7
v_gene: TRBV19
d_gene: NA
CDR3aa: CASSIPGRIYEQYF
CDR3nt: TGTGCCAGTAGTATCCCCGGGCGGATCTACGAGCAGTACTTC

abundance: NA
j_gene: TRBJ2-3
v_gene: TRBV7-3
d_gene: NA
CDR3aa: CASSLTSGSTDTQYF
CDR3nt: TGTGCCAGCAGCTTAACATCGGGGAGCACAGATACGCAGTATTTT

abundance: NA
j_gene: TRBJ1-1
v_gene: TRBV7-9
d_gene: TRBD1
CDR3aa: CASSSYRGMTEAFF
CDR3nt: TGTGCCAGCAGCTCATACAGGGGAATGACTGAAGCTTTCTTT

abundance: NA
j_gene: TRBJ2-4
v_gene: TRBV7-2
d_gene: NA
CDR3aa: CASSYEAGVKNIQYF
CDR3nt: TGTGCCAGCAGCTACGAGGCAGGGGTCAAAAACATTCAGTACTTC

abundance: NA
j_gene: TRBJ1-1
v_gene: TRBV18
d_gene: TRBD1
CDR3aa: CASSEDRGFAEAFF
CDR3nt: TGTGCCAGCTCTGAAGACAGGGGTTTCGCTGAAGCTTTCTTT

abundance: NA
j_gene: TRBJ2-3
v_gene: TRBV28
d_gene: NA
CDR3aa: CASSLGTDTQYF
CDR3nt: TGTGCCAGCAGTTTAGGAACAGATACGCAGTATTTT

abundance: NA
j_gene: TRBJ1-3
v_gene: TRBV3-1/TRBV3-2
d_gene: NA
CDR3aa: CASSQGGTGNTIYF
CDR3nt: TGTGCCAGCAGTCAAGGGGGGACTGGGAACACCATATATTTT

abundance: NA
j_gene: TRBJ2-2
v_gene: TRBV27
d_gene: NA
CDR3aa: CASSFNTGELFF
CDR3nt: TGTGCCAGCAGTTTCAACACCGGGGAGCTGTTTTTT

abundance: NA
j_gene: TRBJ1-4
v_gene: TRBV12-3/TRBV12-4
d_gene: NA
CDR3aa: CASSLAQGWKLFF
CDR3nt: TGTGCCAGCAGTTTAGCTCAGGGTTGGAAACTGTTTTTT

abundance: NA
j_gene: TRBJ2-5
v_gene: TRBV21-1
d_gene: NA
CDR3aa: CAPRGSSGRETQYF
CDR3nt: TGTGCCCCCAGGGGGTCTAGCGGGAGAGAGACCCAGTACTTC

abundance: NA
j_gene: TRBJ1-2
v_gene: TRBV9
d_gene: NA
CDR3aa: CASSVGIGLSNYGYTF
CDR3nt: TGTGCCAGCAGCGTTGGTATTGGGTTATCTAACTATGGCTACACCTTC

abundance: NA
j_gene: TRBJ2-1
v_gene: TRBV4-3
d_gene: NA
CDR3aa: CASSPGTHSYNEQFF
CDR3nt: TGCGCCAGCAGCCCCGGGACTCACTCCTACAATGAGCAGTTCTTC

abundance: NA
j_gene: TRBJ2-1
v_gene: TRBV4-3
d_gene: NA
CDR3aa: CASSQDRTAYNEQFF
CDR3nt: TGCGCCAGCAGCCAAGATAGAACGGCCTACAATGAGCAGTTCTTC

abundance: NA
j_gene: TRBJ1-1
v_gene: TRBV28
d_gene: NA
CDR3aa: CASSLQGGGAFF
CDR3nt: TGTGCCAGCAGTTTACAGGGCGGTGGAGCTTTCTTT

abundance: NA
j_gene: TRBJ2-2
v_gene: TRBV6-4
d_gene: TRBD2
CDR3aa: CASSDGTSGTGELFF
CDR3nt: TGTGCCAGCAGTGACGGGACTAGCGGCACCGGGGAGCTGTTTTTT

abundance: NA
j_gene: TRBJ2-1
v_gene: TRBV6-4
d_gene: TRBD1
CDR3aa: CASSDSGGSPNEQFF
CDR3nt: TGTGCCAGCAGTGACTCAGGGGGCAGCCCCAATGAGCAGTTCTTC

abundance: NA
j_gene: TRBJ2-7
v_gene: TRBV19
d_gene: NA
CDR3aa: CASSIGSTGQYF
CDR3nt: TGTGCCAGTAGTATCGGTAGTACGGGGCAGTACTTC

abundance: NA
j_gene: TRBJ1-6
v_gene: TRBV7-9
d_gene: NA
CDR3aa: CASSLTRGSGFWNSPLHF
CDR3nt: TGTGCCAGCAGCTTAACCAGGGGCTCCGGTTTTTGGAATTCACCCCTCCACTTT

abundance: NA
j_gene: TRBJ2-3
v_gene: TRBV6-2/TRBV6-3
d_gene: NA
CDR3aa: CASSLSLADTQYF
CDR3nt: TGTGCCAGCAGTTTGTCTTTGGCAGATACGCAGTATTTT

abundance: NA
j_gene: TRBJ1-1
v_gene: TRBV5-1
d_gene: TRBD1
CDR3aa: CASTTSGGGTEAFF
CDR3nt: TGCGCCAGCACCACTTCAGGGGGAGGAACTGAAGCTTTCTTT

abundance: NA
j_gene: TRBJ1-4
v_gene: TRBV29-1
d_gene: NA
CDR3aa: CSVELGGFNEKLFF
CDR3nt: TGCAGCGTTGAATTAGGAGGGTTCAATGAAAAACTGTTTTTT